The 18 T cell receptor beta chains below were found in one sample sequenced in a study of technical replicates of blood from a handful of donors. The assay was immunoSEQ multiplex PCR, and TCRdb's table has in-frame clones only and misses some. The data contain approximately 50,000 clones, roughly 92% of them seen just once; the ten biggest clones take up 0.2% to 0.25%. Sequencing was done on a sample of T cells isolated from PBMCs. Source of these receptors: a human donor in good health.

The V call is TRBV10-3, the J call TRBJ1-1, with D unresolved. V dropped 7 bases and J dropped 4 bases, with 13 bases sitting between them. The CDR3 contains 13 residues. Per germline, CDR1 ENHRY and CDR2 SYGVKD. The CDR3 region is CAIINDGVTEAFF. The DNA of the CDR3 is TGTGCCATCATCAACGACGGGGTCACTGAAGCTTTCTTT.

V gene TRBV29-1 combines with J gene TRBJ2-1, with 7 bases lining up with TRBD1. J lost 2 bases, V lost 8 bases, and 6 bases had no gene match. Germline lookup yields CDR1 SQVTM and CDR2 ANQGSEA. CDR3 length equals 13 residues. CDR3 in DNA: TGCAGCCCGAGACAGGGACCCTACAATGAGCAGTTCTTC. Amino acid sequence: CSPRQGPYNEQFF.

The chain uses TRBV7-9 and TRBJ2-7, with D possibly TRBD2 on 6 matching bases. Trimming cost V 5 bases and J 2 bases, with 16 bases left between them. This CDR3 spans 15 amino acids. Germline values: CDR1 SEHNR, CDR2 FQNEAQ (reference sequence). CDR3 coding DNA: TGTGCCAGCAGCCCGTCTAGCGCCTTAGCCTACGAGCAGTACTTC. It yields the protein CASSPSSALAYEQYF.

CDR3 nucleotide sequence: TGTGCCACCAGCAGAGATGGAGGGACTAATGAAAAACTGTTTTTT. It translates to CATSRDGGTNEKLFF. V is TRBV15 and J is TRBJ1-4; D is unresolved. Trimming removed 0 bases from V and 2 bases from J, with 7 bases in between. Germline lookup yields CDR1 LNHNV and CDR2 YYDKDF (reference sequence). CDR3 length: 15 amino acids. Filled out from reference TRBV15 and TRBJ1-4, the complete variable domain reads DAMVIQNPRYQVTQFGKPVTLSCSQTLNHNVMYWYQQKSSQAPKLLFHYYDKDFNNEADTPDNFQSRRPNTSFCFLDIRSPGLGDTAMYLCATSRDGGTNEKLFFGSGTQLSVL.

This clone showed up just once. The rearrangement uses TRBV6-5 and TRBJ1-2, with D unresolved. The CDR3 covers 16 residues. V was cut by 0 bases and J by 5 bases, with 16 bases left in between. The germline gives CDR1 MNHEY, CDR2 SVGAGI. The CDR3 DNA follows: TGTGCCAGCAGTTACTCTACCGAGGCAGTGATATATGGCTACACCTTC. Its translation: CASSYSTEAVIYGYTF.

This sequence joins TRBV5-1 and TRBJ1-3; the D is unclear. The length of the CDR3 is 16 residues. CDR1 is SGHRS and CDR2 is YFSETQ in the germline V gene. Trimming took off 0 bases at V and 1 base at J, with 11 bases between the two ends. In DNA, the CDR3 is TGCGCCAGCAGCTTGGAGGTCCCGGAGTCTGGAAACACCATATATTTT. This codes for CASSLEVPESGNTIYF.

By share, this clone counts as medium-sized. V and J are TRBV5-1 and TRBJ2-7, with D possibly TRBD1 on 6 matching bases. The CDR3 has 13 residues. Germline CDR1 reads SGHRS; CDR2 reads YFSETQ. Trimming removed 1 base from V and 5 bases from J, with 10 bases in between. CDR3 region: CASSLTDSDEQYF. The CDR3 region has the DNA TGCGCCAGCAGCTTGACGGACAGTGACGAGCAGTACTTC.

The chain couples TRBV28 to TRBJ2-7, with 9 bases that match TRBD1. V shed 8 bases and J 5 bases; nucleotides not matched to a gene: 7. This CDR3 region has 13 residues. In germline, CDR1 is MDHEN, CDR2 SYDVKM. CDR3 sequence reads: CASATTGGNEQYF. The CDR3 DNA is TGTGCCAGCGCCACGACAGGGGGTAACGAGCAGTACTTC.

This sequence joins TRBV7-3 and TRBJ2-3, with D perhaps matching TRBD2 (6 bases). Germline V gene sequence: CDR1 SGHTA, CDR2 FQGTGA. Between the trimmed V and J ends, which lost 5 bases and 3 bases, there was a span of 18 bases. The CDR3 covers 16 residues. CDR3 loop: CASSIGGVVGTDTQYF. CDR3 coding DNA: TGTGCCAGCAGCATAGGCGGGGTTGTGGGGACAGATACGCAGTATTTT.

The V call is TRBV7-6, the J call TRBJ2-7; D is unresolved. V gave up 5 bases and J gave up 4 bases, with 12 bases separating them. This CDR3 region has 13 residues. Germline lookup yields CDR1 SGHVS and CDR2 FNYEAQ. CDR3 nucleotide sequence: TGTGCCAGCAGCCCCCCCGGGTGGTACGAGCAGTACTTC. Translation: CASSPPGWYEQYF.

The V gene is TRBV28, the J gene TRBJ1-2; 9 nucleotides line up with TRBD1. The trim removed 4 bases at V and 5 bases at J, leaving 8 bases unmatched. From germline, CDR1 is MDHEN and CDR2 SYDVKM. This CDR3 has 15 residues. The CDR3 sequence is CASSSWTGDGYGYTF. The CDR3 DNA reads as TGTGCCAGCAGTTCCTGGACAGGGGATGGATATGGCTACACCTTC.

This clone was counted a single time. CDR3 region: CASSLRGQGYEQYF. The CDR3 DNA reads TGTGCCAGCAGTTTACGAGGACAGGGCTACGAGCAGTACTTC. J is TRBJ2-7 and V is TRBV6-5; 8 positions match TRBD1. Germline V gives CDR1 MNHEY, CDR2 SVGAGI. The CDR3 has 14 amino acids. V lost 4 bases, J lost 3 bases, and 5 bases stayed unmatched.

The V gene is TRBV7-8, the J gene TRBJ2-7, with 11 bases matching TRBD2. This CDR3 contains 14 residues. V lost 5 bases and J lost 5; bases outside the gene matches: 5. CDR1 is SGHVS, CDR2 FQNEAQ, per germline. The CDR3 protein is CASSPLAGVDEQYF. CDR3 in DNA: TGTGCCAGCAGCCCACTAGCGGGAGTCGACGAGCAGTACTTC.

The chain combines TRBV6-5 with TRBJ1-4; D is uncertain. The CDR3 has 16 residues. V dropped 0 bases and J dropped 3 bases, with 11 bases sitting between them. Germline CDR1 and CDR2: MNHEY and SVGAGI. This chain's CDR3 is CASSYSTWQANEKLFF. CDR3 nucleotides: TGTGCCAGCAGTTACTCGACGTGGCAGGCTAATGAAAAACTGTTTTTT.

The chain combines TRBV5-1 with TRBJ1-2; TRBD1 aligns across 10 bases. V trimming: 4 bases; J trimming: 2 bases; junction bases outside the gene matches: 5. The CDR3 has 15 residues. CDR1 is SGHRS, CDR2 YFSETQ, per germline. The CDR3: CASSPPGQGNYGYTF. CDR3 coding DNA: TGCGCCAGCAGCCCCCCGGGACAGGGGAACTATGGCTACACCTTC.

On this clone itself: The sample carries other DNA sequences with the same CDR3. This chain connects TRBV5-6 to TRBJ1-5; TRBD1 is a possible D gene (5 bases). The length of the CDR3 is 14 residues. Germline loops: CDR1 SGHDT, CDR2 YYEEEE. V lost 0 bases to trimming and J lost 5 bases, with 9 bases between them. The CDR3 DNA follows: TGTGCCAGCAGCTTGGGAACAGGAGATCAGCCCCAGCATTTT. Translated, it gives CASSLGTGDQPQHF.

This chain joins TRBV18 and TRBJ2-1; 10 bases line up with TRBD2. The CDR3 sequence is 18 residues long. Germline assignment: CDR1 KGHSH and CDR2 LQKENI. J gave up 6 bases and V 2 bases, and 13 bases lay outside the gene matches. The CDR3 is CASSPKKGLAGVGNEQFF. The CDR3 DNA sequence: TGTGCCAGCTCACCAAAAAAGGGGCTAGCGGGAGTCGGCAATGAGCAGTTCTTC.

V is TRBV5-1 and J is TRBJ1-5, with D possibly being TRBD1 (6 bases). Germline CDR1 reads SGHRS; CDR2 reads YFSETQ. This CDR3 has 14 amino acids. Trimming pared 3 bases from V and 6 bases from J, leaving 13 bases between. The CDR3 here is CASSSGGPGQPQHF. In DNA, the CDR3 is TGCGCCAGCAGCTCCGGGGGGCCAGGTCAGCCCCAGCATTTT.